What follows are 10 T cell receptor beta chains derived from one specimen sequenced in a study of naive and memory T cell subsets. Both TRBC1 and TRBC2 were covered by a beta constant-region primer of two equimolar oligonucleotides. TCRdb itself ran the UMI-ligation and nested PCR reads through MiXCR, one entry per CDR3 protein. The data contain thousands of distinct CDR3 sequences, about 7.3% of them singletons. The sequenced sample consisted of effector memory CD8+ T cells from blood. The sample's subset: effector memory, CD45RA- CD27-. The receptors derive from a human donor in good health.

This clonotype was recorded many times. CDR3 sequence (DNA): TGCAGCGTTGAAGGCGAGGGATCCTCCTACAATGAGCAGTTCTTC. Protein product: CSVEGEGSSYNEQFF. The chain is built from TRBV29-1 and TRBJ2-1; the D gene is possibly TRBD2 (5 bases). The V gene's germline CDR1 is SQVTM and CDR2 ANQGSEA. CDR3 length: 15 amino acids. Between the trimmed V and J ends, which lost 1 base and 0 bases, there was a span of 10 bases.

This clonotype was detected ten times or more. This chain joins TRBV2 and TRBJ2-7; 9 bases are a match to TRBD2. J was trimmed by 3 bases and V by 7 bases; bases with no gene match: 4. Germline values: CDR1 SNHLY, CDR2 FYNNEI. This CDR3 has 13 amino acids. The CDR3 loop is CASTGTSSYEQYF. Written as DNA, the CDR3 is TGTGCCAGCACCGGGACTAGCAGCTACGAGCAGTACTTC.

This clonotype came up a few times. The gene calls are TRBV19 and TRBJ1-5; 9 nucleotides agree with TRBD1. Unmatched junction bases numbered 10, after V lost 5 bases and J lost 8 bases. This CDR3 has 15 amino acids. Germline V gene lookup returns CDR1 LNHDA and CDR2 SQIVND (reference sequence). Written as DNA, the CDR3 is TGTGCCAGTAGTGCCGGGACAGGGCGCCGGGAGCCCCAGCATTTT. This codes for CASSAGTGRREPQHF.

This clonotype is labeled large (0.1 to 1%). The V gene is TRBV25-1, the J gene TRBJ2-1, with D possibly being TRBD2 (5 bases). The V gene lost 0 bases and the J gene lost 7 bases, with 10 bases spanning the gap. The CDR3 contains 14 residues. CDR1 and CDR2 (germline): MGHDK, SYGVNS. CDR3 amino acids: CASSEYSGGNEQFF. As DNA, the CDR3 is TGTGCCAGCAGTGAATACTCGGGCGGGAATGAGCAGTTCTTC.

This clonotype was counted only a few times. A much larger clone lies one base from this, so it may be a read error. This chain uses TRBV12-5 with TRBJ1-1; the D gene is possibly TRBD1 (5 bases). CDR1 is LGHNT and CDR2 is FRNRAP in the germline V gene. The CDR3 extends over 16 amino acids. V was clipped by 3 bases and J by 4 bases, with 18 bases between them. CDR3 nucleotide sequence: TGTGCTAGTGGTTTAGCCGGGACCACGGAGGCCACTGAAGCTTTCTTT. It yields the protein CASGLAGTTEATEAFF. The complete variable domain, with remaining parts taken from reference TRBV12-5 and TRBJ1-1, reads DARVTQTPRHKVTEMGQEVTMRCQPILGHNTVFWYRQTMMQGLELLAYFRNRAPLDDSGMPKDRFSAEMPDATLATLKIQPSEPRDSAVYFCASGLAGTTEATEAFFGQGTRLTVV.

This clonotype is judged large. CDR3 sequence: CSARDLAGGGWEQFF. The CDR3 DNA reads as TGCAGTGCTAGAGATCTAGCGGGAGGGGGCTGGGAGCAGTTCTTC. V usage is TRBV20-1 and J usage is TRBJ2-1, with 12 positions matching TRBD2. The CDR3 consists of 15 residues. J gave up 10 bases and V 0 bases, and 7 bases lay outside the gene matches. CDR1 and CDR2 (germline): DFQATT, SNEGSKA (reference sequence).

This clonotype was counted many times. The chain employs TRBV7-8 and TRBJ2-2; 7 nucleotides line up with TRBD1. The J segment lost 4 bases and the V segment lost 5 bases, leaving 7 bases of the junction unmatched. This CDR3 spans 15 amino acids. CDR1 and CDR2 from the germline V gene are SGHVS and FQNEAQ. CDR3 nucleotides: TGTGCCAGCAGCGCCCGACAGGGCCCCACCGGGGAGCTGTTTTTT. The encoded protein is CASSARQGPTGELFF.

This clonotype is judged medium-sized. This chain links TRBV2 with TRBJ2-7, with a weak D call TRBD1 (5 bases). CDR3 length equals 16 residues. Trimming shortened V by 7 bases and J by 5 bases, and 24 bases separated the two germline ends. Germline CDR1 reads SNHLY; CDR2 reads FYNNEI. CDR3 region: CASNSELDILQNEQYF. In DNA form, the CDR3 reads TGTGCCAGCAACTCTGAATTGGACATATTGCAGAACGAGCAGTACTTC.

This clonotype occurred many times. V is TRBV7-9 and J is TRBJ1-2, with 8 bases fitting TRBD1. Germline trimming cut 5 bases from V and 4 bases from J; bases unmatched to any gene: 9. From germline, CDR1 is SEHNR and CDR2 FQNEAQ (reference sequence). This CDR3 contains 15 residues. Here the CDR3 reads CASSARTGTGYGYTF. DNA of the CDR3: TGTGCCAGCAGCGCGAGGACAGGGACCGGCTATGGCTACACCTTC.

This clonotype was found many times. The chain carries TRBV6-2 or TRBV6-3 and TRBJ2-1, with TRBD2 matching over 7 bases. CDR3 length equals 15 residues. V lost 6 bases, J lost 0 bases, and 5 bases stayed unmatched. Germline CDR1 and CDR2: MNHEY and SVGEGT. The chain's CDR3 is CASSSLAASYNEQFF. The CDR3 nucleotides are TGTGCCAGCAGCTCCCTAGCGGCCTCCTACAATGAGCAGTTCTTC.